The TCR beta chain described here comes from a study of blood T cell repertoires in COVID-19. Original handling: Researchers report that nucleated cell counts were estimated from reference gene primer amplification. The table came from immunoSEQ multiplex PCR; TCRdb's copy has only in-frame clones and leaves some out. V and J calls plus clone size are reproduced from that table; the DNA served to infer D and trimming. The sample has approximately 240,000 clones; around 85% are singletons. Sequences were obtained from peripheral blood. This TCR was sampled from a woman younger than 45 who had recovered from COVID-19.

The CDR3 DNA is TGTGCCAGCAGTCCTTGGGCCAGCCTCAGCTCCTACGAGCAGTACTTC. Encoded protein: CASSPWASLSSYEQYF. The chain has TRBV27 and TRBJ2-7; D is undetermined. In germline, CDR1 is MNHEY, CDR2 SMNVEV (reference sequence). This CDR3 is 16 amino acids long. V shed 5 bases and J shed 0 bases, with 17 bases lying between them.